This T cell receptor (beta chain) was retrieved from a study of beta chain features in type 1 diabetes. On this clone itself: Its antigen is undetermined.

Every isolated RNA sample was fully reverse transcribed, so sequencing captured expressed TCRB transcripts. Clones were read by immunoSEQ multiplex PCR, and TCRdb kept only the in-frame ones, dropping some. The sample has 330,000 or so clones; less than 20% are singletons. The germline V gene has CDR1 SNHLY and CDR2 FYNNEI. V was clipped by 11 bases and J by 3 bases, with 18 bases between them. The CDR3 runs 14 residues. Study results and caveats: TCRB CDR3s were moderately but significantly shorter in Type 1 diabetes patients in all four CD4+ subsets. Relative to healthy donors, patients appeared to have naive, central memory and Treg TCRB repertoires that were more similar.

The sample comprised naive CD4+ T cells from blood. This sequence joins TRBV2 and TRBJ2-3, with D perhaps TRBD2 (5 bases). The receptor comes from a woman younger than 35 in good health. CDR3 sequence (DNA): TGTGCCGCCGCCACTCAGGCGGGTACAGATACGCAGTATTTT. Its protein product is CAAATQAGTDTQYF.